This T cell receptor beta chain was profiled in a study of early T cells in non-severe SARS-CoV-2 infection. Study overall: Bulk RNA isolated from unsorted whole blood underwent sequencing; chains were not paired.

V was cut by 5 bases and J by 1 base, with 14 bases left in between. Germline assignment: CDR1 MDHEN and CDR2 SYDVKM. This CDR3 spans 15 amino acids. Concerning this clonotype itself: The antigen is not known.

Study-level results: Anti-spike CD8 responses were favored by VDJdb matching, which missed private and CD4 specificities.

The protocol attached unique molecular identifiers to individual cDNA molecules. TCRdb reanalysed the 5' RACE reads using MiXCR and keeps one entry per CDR3 protein. Of 84,000 or so distinct CDR3 sequences detected, 12% appear once; the ten largest clones hold approximately 2.5%. This chain connects TRBV28 to TRBJ2-5; D unresolved. The sequence was obtained from an adult who was a healthcare worker with PCR-confirmed SARS-CoV-2 infection or an uninfected control (not recorded which). The sequencing sample was made of whole blood. CDR3 sequence reads: CASSQDSIIQETQYF. In nucleotides, the CDR3 is TGTGCCAGCAGTCAAGACTCGATCATCCAAGAGACCCAGTACTTC.